The subject of this entry is one TCR beta chain. The final CDR3 position lacks the conserved phenylalanine or tryptophan, pointing to a likely read error. The sample originates from a study of molecular identifiers for immune sequencing clone quantification. In germline, CDR1 is SGHVS, CDR2 FQNEAQ. This CDR3 region has 21 residues. Trimming took 5 bases from V and 5 from J; bases not matched to a gene: 27. TCRdb re-called the PCR reads through MiXCR, storing one row per CDR3 protein. The sample yields just over 95,000 distinct CDR3 sequences, roughly 24% seen once. Sequenced sample: naive CD8+ T cells from blood, with Jurkat cell RNA spiked in. The subset is: FACS-sorted CD8+CD4-CCR7+CD45RA+ naive T cells. The source of this sequence is a human donor in good health. Some libraries in this study had Jurkat cell RNA spiked in. The rearrangement uses TRBV7-8 and TRBJ2-5, with 9 nucleotides matching TRBD1. The CDR3 nucleotides read TGTGCCAGCAGCAACAACTGGGCGGGGGACAGGGAGGTCGAACAACACGAGACCCAGTACCTC. Amino acid sequence: CASSNNWAGDREVEQHETQYL.